Below are 25 T cell receptor beta chains sequenced from a single sample in a study of lung T cells in sarcoidosis with Löfgren's syndrome. TCRdb processed the reads anew with MiXCR; each CDR3 protein has one entry. The sample consists of about 19,000 distinct CDR3 sequences, under 25% of them appearing once. Sequencing was carried out using CD4+ T cells from bronchoalveolar lavage. The receptors were sampled from a human donor with sarcoidosis (Löfgren's syndrome or another form), or a control subject (not recorded which).

In this sample, this clonotype turned up many times. The chain uses TRBV20-1 and TRBJ2-7; no definite D call. Germline CDR1 is DFQATT and CDR2 is SNEGSKA (reference sequence). V lost 1 base and J lost 3, with 13 bases in between. This CDR3 region has 14 residues. CDR3 sequence reads: CSARAVSSVYEQYF. The CDR3 DNA reads TGCAGTGCTAGAGCGGTCTCGAGTGTCTACGAGCAGTACTTC.

By sample share, this clonotype is medium-sized. This rearrangement joins TRBV6-6 to TRBJ2-1; 13 positions agree with TRBD2. The CDR3 length is 16 residues. Trimming removed 2 bases from V and 5 bases from J; junction bases left unmatched: 3. CDR1 and CDR2 from the germline V gene are MNHNY and SVGAGI (reference sequence). The CDR3 loop is CASSYGLAGVNNEQFF. DNA for the CDR3: TGTGCCAGCAGTTACGGACTAGCGGGAGTAAACAATGAGCAGTTCTTC.

The V gene is TRBV28, the J gene TRBJ2-1; 9 bases agree with TRBD2. The germline V gene encodes CDR1 MDHEN and CDR2 SYDVKM. CDR3 length: 15 amino acids. The ends lost 5 bases at V and 8 bases at J; junction bases unmatched: 10. Here the CDR3 DNA reads TGTGCCAGCAGTGCCGTACTAGCGGGCGGGTATGAGCAGTTCTTC. It translates to CASSAVLAGGYEQFF.

In its sample, this clonotype ranks as medium-sized. The chain couples TRBV6-1 to TRBJ1-3; 8 positions agree with TRBD1. CDR3 length equals 18 residues. Germline V gene lookup returns CDR1 MNHNS and CDR2 SASEGT. Losses at the gene ends were 6 bases for V and 1 base for J; bases not matched to a gene: 14. This CDR3 reads CASRPPSGQGVSGNTIYF. Written as DNA, the CDR3 is TGTGCCAGCAGACCCCCTTCAGGACAGGGTGTTTCTGGAAACACCATATATTTT.

This clonotype came up many times. This chain uses TRBV25-1 with TRBJ1-2; D may be TRBD1 (5 bases). Trimming left V 6 bases short and J 8 bases short, with 16 bases between. The V gene's germline CDR1 is MGHDK and CDR2 SYGVNS. The CDR3 contains 13 residues. CDR3 loop: CASSNSIHRGYTF. CDR3 DNA: TGTGCCAGCAGCAACAGCATTCACAGGGGCTACACCTTC.

The rearrangement uses TRBV7-2 and TRBJ2-1, with D uncertain. Deletions cut 5 bases from V and 0 bases from J, with 8 bases between. Per germline, CDR1 SGHTA and CDR2 FQGNSA. There are 14 residues in the CDR3. The CDR3 region has the DNA TGTGCCAGCAGCCCCCCTCGCTCCTACAATGAGCAGTTCTTC. Translation: CASSPPRSYNEQFF.

The rearrangement joins TRBV10-3 to TRBJ1-5, with D possibly TRBD1 on 6 matching bases. Per the germline V gene, CDR1 is ENHRY and CDR2 is SYGVKD. Trimming stripped 2 bases from V and 7 bases from J, with 9 bases between. The length of the CDR3 is 13 residues. The chain's CDR3 is CAISEGQNQPQHF. CDR3 bases: TGTGCCATCAGTGAGGGACAGAACCAGCCCCAGCATTTT.

In regard to this clonotype: Given a much more abundant clone one base away, this may be a read error. The rearrangement joins TRBV12-3 or TRBV12-4 to TRBJ2-1, with D maybe TRBD1 (7 bases). The CDR3 covers 15 residues. Trimming took 3 bases from V and 4 from J, leaving 13 bases between them. The CDR3 DNA reads TGTGCCAGCAGTTTGGGCAGGGGGGCTTACAATGAGCAGTTCTTC. It encodes CASSLGRGAYNEQFF.

The table lists this clonotype with many counts. The chain has TRBV4-1 and TRBJ1-5; D not certain. Germline V lookup: CDR1 MGHRA, CDR2 YSYEKL. The CDR3 totals 15 residues. V lost 1 base and J 1 base, leaving 8 bases between the germline ends. The CDR3 reads CASSQVGRSNQPQHF. Here the CDR3 DNA reads TGCGCCAGCAGCCAAGTGGGGAGAAGCAATCAGCCCCAGCATTTT.

By sample share, this clonotype is medium-sized. The chain carries TRBV6-1 and TRBJ2-7; the D gene is possibly TRBD1 (5 bases). V lost 5 bases, J lost 2 bases, and 19 bases lay in between. The length of the CDR3 is 16 residues. Germline values: CDR1 MNHNS, CDR2 SASEGT. CDR3 loop: CASSFSELDSTYEQYF. The DNA of the CDR3 is TGTGCCAGCAGTTTCAGTGAGCTCGACAGTACCTACGAGCAGTACTTC.

In the case of this clonotype: At one end, the junction sequence differs from germline, possibly due to a read error. The chain couples TRBV18 to TRBJ1-2; D gene uncertain. Germline loops: CDR1 KGHSH, CDR2 LQKENI. CDR3 length: 12 residues. CDR3 bases: TGTGCCGGCTCACCAGGAGGGTATGGCTATACCTTC. Its translation: CAGSPGGYGYTF.

This clonotype was found a few times. The CDR3 DNA sequence: TGCGCCAGCAGCCCCGGGACAAGGAGGGACGAGCAGTACTTC. Its protein is CASSPGTRRDEQYF. The chain recombines TRBV5-1 with TRBJ2-7; TRBD1 or TRBD2 may be the D gene (6 bases each). Germline V gives CDR1 SGHRS, CDR2 YFSETQ. V was cut by 4 bases and J by 5 bases, with 16 bases left in between. CDR3 length: 14 residues.

In this sample, this clonotype turned up many times. V is TRBV28 and J is TRBJ2-1; 7 positions match TRBD1. Germline loops: CDR1 MDHEN, CDR2 SYDVKM. The CDR3 spans 16 residues. After removal of 5 bases from V and 15 bases from J, the junction contained 22 bases not matched to a gene. The CDR3 DNA reads as TGTGCCAGCAGTAACCCCTCCCGGGACAGCCTGCTCGCCGCGTTCTTC. Protein sequence: CASSNPSRDSLLAAFF.

On this clonotype: The CDR3 does not close with the conserved phenylalanine or tryptophan, likely indicating a read error. The CDR3 reads CSVRHQETQYL. DNA of the CDR3: TGCAGCGTTCGGCACCAAGAGACCCAGTACCTC. The V call is TRBV29-1, the J call TRBJ2-5; no clear D gene. The CDR3 is made up of 11 amino acids. Germline lookup yields CDR1 SQVTM and CDR2 ANQGSEA. V was shortened by 5 bases and J by 0 bases, with 4 bases between the two germline ends.

This clonotype has a handful of counts. The V and J genes are TRBV18 and TRBJ1-5; TRBD1 agrees at 7 bases. CDR1 is KGHSH, CDR2 LQKENI, per germline. This CDR3 spans 14 amino acids. Trimming took 4 bases from V and 2 from J; bases not matched to a gene: 2. The CDR3 region is CASSRTGGNQPQHF. The CDR3 region has the DNA TGTGCCAGCTCACGGACAGGCGGCAATCAGCCCCAGCATTTT.

This clonotype was detected ten times or more. V is TRBV2 and J is TRBJ1-1, with D hard to call. The CDR3 covers 14 residues. With 7 bases removed from V and 4 bases from J, the gap between germline ends came to 16 bases. From germline, CDR1 is SNHLY and CDR2 FYNNEI. This CDR3 is CASTAREGGTEAFF. CDR3 coding DNA: TGTGCCAGCACTGCGAGGGAGGGAGGCACTGAAGCTTTCTTT.

The chain employs TRBV28 and TRBJ2-2; 13 bases line up with TRBD2. The V and J ends lost 5 bases and 2 bases, in that order; junction bases with no gene match: 8. Germline V gives CDR1 MDHEN, CDR2 SYDVKM. The CDR3 consists of 18 residues. The CDR3 sequence: CASSLLGLAGFNTGELFF. The CDR3 nucleotides are TGTGCCAGCAGTCTCCTGGGACTAGCGGGATTTAACACCGGGGAGCTGTTTTTT. Variable domain in full (rest from reference TRBV28 and TRBJ2-2): DVKVTQSSRYLVKRTGEKVFLECVQDMDHENMFWYRQDPGLGLRLIYFSYDVKMKEKGDIPEGYSVSREKKERFSLILESASTNQTSMYLCASSLLGLAGFNTGELFFGEGSRLTVL.

Details on this clonotype: Possible read error: a much larger clone is one base away. The chain is built from TRBV4-3 and TRBJ2-7, with TRBD1 identical over 7 bases. This CDR3 region has 15 residues. The V gene's germline CDR1 is LGHNA and CDR2 YSLEER. V gave up 0 bases and J gave up 4 bases; unmatched junction bases: 6. CDR3: CASSQDAAGGYEQYF. The CDR3 DNA is TGCGCCAGCAGCCAAGATGCGGCAGGGGGTTACGAGCAGTACTTC.

This clonotype was counted only a few times. The chain combines TRBV12-3 or TRBV12-4 with TRBJ1-3; D unclear. This CDR3 spans 12 amino acids. V was pared by 7 bases and J by 1 base, with 5 bases between. Here the CDR3 DNA reads TGTGCCAGCAACCTTTCTGGAAACACCATATATTTT. It translates to CASNLSGNTIYF.

The chain combines TRBV19 with TRBJ1-2, with a possible D match to TRBD1 (5 bases). V lost 5 bases and J 7 bases, leaving 17 bases between the germline ends. The CDR3 runs 14 residues. Germline assignment: CDR1 LNHDA and CDR2 SQIVND (reference sequence). The chain's CDR3 is CASSVSRGRAGYTF. CDR3 coding DNA: TGTGCCAGTAGTGTCTCGAGGGGCCGCGCTGGCTACACCTTC.

This clonotype was counted between two and nine times. A junction boundary mismatches the germline segment, possibly from a read error. The CDR3 nucleotides read TGTGCCAGCAGCTTAGGAGGGTCGGACACTGAAGCTTTCTTT. Amino acids: CASSLGGSDTEAFF. The chain has TRBV12-3 or TRBV12-4 and TRBJ1-1, with D unclear. The CDR3 spans 14 residues.

This clonotype was counted at least ten times. The chain joins TRBV18 to TRBJ1-1; TRBD1 matches 7 bases. V gave up 4 bases and J gave up 1 base; unmatched junction bases: 3. Germline V gene lookup returns CDR1 KGHSH and CDR2 LQKENI. The CDR3 covers 14 residues. CDR3 sequence (DNA): TGTGCCAGCTCACTTGGGACAGCGAACACTGAAGCTTTCTTT. This gives the protein CASSLGTANTEAFF.

This clonotype appeared a few times. Its ends do not fully match the called genes, so a read error is possible. The chain's CDR3 is CASSPTNDGYTF. The CDR3 DNA follows: TGTGCCAGCAGCCCGACTAACGATGGCTACACCTTC. The chain carries TRBV12-3 or TRBV12-4 and TRBJ1-2, with D hard to call. The CDR3 has 12 residues.

This clonotype occurred many times. The gene calls are TRBV24-1 and TRBJ2-2; 10 nucleotides line up with TRBD1. CDR3 length equals 17 residues. Germline V gives CDR1 KGHDR, CDR2 SFDVKD. The V and J ends lost 4 bases and 5 bases, in that order; junction bases with no gene match: 9. CDR3 sequence (DNA): TGTGCCACCAGTGAAACCGGGACAGGGGAGGGGACCGGGGAGCTGTTTTTT. Its protein product is CATSETGTGEGTGELFF.

This clonotype ranks as medium-sized. The V call is TRBV6-1, the J call TRBJ2-7; D is possibly TRBD2 (6 bases). V was trimmed by 1 base and J by 2 bases, leaving 12 bases between them. This CDR3 comprises 15 residues. From germline, CDR1 is MNHNS and CDR2 SASEGT. The CDR3 loop is CASSEGLARAYEQYF. The CDR3 coding sequence is TGTGCCAGCAGTGAAGGGCTAGCGCGTGCCTACGAGCAGTACTTC.